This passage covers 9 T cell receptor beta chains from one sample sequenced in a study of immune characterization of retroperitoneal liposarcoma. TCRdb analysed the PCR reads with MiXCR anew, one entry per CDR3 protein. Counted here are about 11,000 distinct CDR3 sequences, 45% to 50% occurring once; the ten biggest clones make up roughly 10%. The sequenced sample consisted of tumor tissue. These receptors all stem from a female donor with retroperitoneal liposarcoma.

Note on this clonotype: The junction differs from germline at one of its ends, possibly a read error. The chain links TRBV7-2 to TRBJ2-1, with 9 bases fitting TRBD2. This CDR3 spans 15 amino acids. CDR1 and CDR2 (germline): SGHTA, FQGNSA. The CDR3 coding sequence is TGCGCCAGCAGCTATATAGCGGGAGTGGGTTCGGAGCAGTTCTTC. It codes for CASSYIAGVGSEQFF. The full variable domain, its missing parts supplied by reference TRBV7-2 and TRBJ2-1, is GAGVSQSPSNKVTEKGKDVELRCDPISGHTALYWYRQSLGQGLEFLIYFQGNSAPDKSGLPSDRFSAERTGGSVSTLTIQRTQQEDSAVYLCASSYIAGVGSEQFFGPGTRLTVL.

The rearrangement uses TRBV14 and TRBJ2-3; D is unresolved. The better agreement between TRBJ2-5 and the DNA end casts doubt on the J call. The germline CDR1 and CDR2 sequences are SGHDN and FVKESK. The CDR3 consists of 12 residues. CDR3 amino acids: CASSQDRKTQYF. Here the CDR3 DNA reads TGTGCCAGCAGCCAAGATCGAAAGACCCAGTACTTC.

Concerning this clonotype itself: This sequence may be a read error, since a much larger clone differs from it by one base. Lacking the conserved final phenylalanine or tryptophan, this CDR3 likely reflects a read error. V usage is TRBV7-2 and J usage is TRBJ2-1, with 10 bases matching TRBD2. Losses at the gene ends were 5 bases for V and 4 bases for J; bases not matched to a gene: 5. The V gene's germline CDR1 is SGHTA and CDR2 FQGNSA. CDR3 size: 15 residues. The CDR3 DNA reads TGTGCCAGCAGCCCAGATAGCGGGAGGTACAATGAGCAGTTCTTA. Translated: CASSPDSGRYNEQFL.

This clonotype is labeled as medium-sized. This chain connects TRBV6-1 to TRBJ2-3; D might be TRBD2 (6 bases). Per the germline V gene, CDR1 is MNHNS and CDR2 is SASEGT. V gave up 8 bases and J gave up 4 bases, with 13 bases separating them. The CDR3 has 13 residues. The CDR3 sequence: CASGGLDADTQYF. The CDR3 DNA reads TGTGCCAGCGGAGGGTTAGACGCAGATACGCAGTATTTT.

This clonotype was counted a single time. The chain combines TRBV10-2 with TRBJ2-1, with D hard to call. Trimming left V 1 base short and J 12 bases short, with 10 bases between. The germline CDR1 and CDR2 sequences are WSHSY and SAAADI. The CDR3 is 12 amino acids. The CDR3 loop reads CASSEYWAVQFF. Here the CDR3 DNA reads TGCGCCAGCAGTGAGTACTGGGCGGTGCAGTTCTTC.

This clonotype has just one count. The CDR3 is CASSYGGEAGVGEQYF. The CDR3 DNA reads as TGTGCCAGCAGTTACGGAGGCGAGGCAGGGGTGGGCGAGCAGTACTTC. V gene TRBV6-6 combines with J gene TRBJ2-1, with a possible D match to TRBD1 (6 bases). The tail of the sequence fits TRBJ2-7 better, so the J call may be wrong. CDR1 and CDR2 (germline): MNHNY, SVGAGI (reference sequence). The CDR3 contains 16 residues.

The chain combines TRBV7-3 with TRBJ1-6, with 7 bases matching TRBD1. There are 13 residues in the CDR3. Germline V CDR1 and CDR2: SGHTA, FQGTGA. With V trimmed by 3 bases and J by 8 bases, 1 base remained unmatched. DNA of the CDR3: TGTGCCAGCAGCTTTACAGGGGATTCACCCCTCCACTTT. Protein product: CASSFTGDSPLHF. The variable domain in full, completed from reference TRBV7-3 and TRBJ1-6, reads GAGVSQTPSNKVTEKGKYVELRCDPISGHTALYWYRQSLGQGPEFLIYFQGTGAADDSGLPNDRFFAVRPEGSVSTLKIQRTERGDSAVYLCASSFTGDSPLHFGNGTRLTVT.

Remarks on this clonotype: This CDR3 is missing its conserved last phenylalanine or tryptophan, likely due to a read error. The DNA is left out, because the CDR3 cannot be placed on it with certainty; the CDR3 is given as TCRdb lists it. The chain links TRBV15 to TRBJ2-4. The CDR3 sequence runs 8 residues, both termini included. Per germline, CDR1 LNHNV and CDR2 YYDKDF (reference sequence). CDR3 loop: CAHSRGPG.

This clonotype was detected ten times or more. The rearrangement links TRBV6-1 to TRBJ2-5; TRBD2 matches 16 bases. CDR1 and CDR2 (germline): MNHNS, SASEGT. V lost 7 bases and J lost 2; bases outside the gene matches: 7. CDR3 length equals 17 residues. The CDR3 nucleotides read TGTGCCAGCACCCCGGGACTAGCGGGAGGGAGGCAAGAGACCCAGTACTTC. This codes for CASTPGLAGGRQETQYF.